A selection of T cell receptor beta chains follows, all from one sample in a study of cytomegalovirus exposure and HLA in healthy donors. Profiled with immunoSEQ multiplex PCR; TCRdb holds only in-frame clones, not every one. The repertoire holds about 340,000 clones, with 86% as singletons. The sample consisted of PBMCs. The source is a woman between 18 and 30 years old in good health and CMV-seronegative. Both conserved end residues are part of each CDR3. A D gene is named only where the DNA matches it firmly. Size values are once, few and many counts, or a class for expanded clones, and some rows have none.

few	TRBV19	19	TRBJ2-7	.	TGTGCCAGTAGTATAGCGGGGGCGATAACCGGGACTATAGTCCACGAGCAGTACTTC	CASSIAGAITGTIVHEQYF
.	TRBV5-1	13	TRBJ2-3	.	TGCGCCAGCAGCCTACCTGAGGTAGATACGCAGTATTTT	CASSLPEVDTQYF
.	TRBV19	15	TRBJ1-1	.	TGTGCCAGTAGTATTTCCCTTACAGTGAACACTGAAGCTTTCTTT	CASSISLTVNTEAFF
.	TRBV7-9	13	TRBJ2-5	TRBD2	TGTGCCAGCAGGACTAGCGGGCAAGAGACCCAGTACTTC	CASRTSGQETQYF
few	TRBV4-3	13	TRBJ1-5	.	TGCGCCAGCAGCCAAGACATCGGGCAGCCCCAGCATTTT	CASSQDIGQPQHF
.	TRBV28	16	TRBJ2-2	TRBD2	TGTGCCAGCATATCCCGTCGACTAGCGGACACCGGGGAGCTGTTTTTT	CASISRRLADTGELFF
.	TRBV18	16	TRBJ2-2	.	TGTGCCAGCTCACCAGTCCTAGCCGCGAACACCGGGGAGCTGTTTTTT	CASSPVLAANTGELFF
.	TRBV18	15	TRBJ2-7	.	TGTGCCAGCTCTCCCCAGAATGTCCTTTTGAACGAGCAGTACTTC	CASSPQNVLLNEQYF
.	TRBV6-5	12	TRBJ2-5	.	TGTGCCAGCAATAGCGGCCAAGAGACCCAGTACTTC	CASNSGQETQYF
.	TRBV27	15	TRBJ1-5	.	TGTGCCAGCAGGCGAGGGGGGGAAGACTATCAGCCCCAGCATTTT	CASRRGGEDYQPQHF
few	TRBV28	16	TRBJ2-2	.	TGTGCCAGCAGTTCCATCACGACAGTGAACACCGGGGAGCTGTTTTTT	CASSSITTVNTGELFF
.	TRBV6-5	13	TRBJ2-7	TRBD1	TGTGCCACCCGGACAGGGTACTCCTACGAGCAGTACTTC	CATRTGYSYEQYF
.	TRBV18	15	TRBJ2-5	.	TGTGCCAGCTCCCCACCGGGCAGGCCCCCCGAGACCCAGTACTTC	CASSPPGRPPETQYF
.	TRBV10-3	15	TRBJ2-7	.	TGTGCCATCAGTGAGTCTGAAACCGAAGGGGTCGAGCAGTACTTC	CAISESETEGVEQYF
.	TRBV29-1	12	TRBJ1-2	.	TGCAGCGTTCCTCCAGGGAACTATGGCTACACCTTC	CSVPPGNYGYTF
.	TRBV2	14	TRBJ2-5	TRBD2	TGTGCCAGCAGTTACTGGACTAGAAGGGAGACCCAGTACTTC	CASSYWTRRETQYF
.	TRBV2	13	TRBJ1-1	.	TGTGCCAGTCACCAGCGGCCACAGACTGAAGCTTTCTTT	CASHQRPQTEAFF
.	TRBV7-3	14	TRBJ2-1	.	TGTGCCAGCAGCTCTTCCCCTGCGGTTCATGAGCAGTTCTTC	CASSSSPAVHEQFF
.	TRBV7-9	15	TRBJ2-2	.	TGTGCCAGCAGCTACCGGGACACCAACACCGGGGAGCTGTTTTTT	CASSYRDTNTGELFF
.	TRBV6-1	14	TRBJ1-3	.	TGTGCCAGCAGTGAAGGGACAGCTGGAAACACCATATATTTT	CASSEGTAGNTIYF
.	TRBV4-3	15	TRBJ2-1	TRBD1	TGCGCCAGCAGCCAAGATCAACGAACAGGGGATGAGCAGTTCTTC	CASSQDQRTGDEQFF
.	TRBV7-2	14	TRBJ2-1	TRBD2	TGTGCCAGCAGCCGGACTAGCGGGAGGAGCACGGGGTTCTTC	CASSRTSGRSTGFF
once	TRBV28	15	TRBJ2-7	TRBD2	TGTGCCAGCAGCCCCGGACTAGCGAGTTCCTACGAGCAGTACTTC	CASSPGLASSYEQYF
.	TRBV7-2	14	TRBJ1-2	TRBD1	TGTGCCAGCAGCTGGGACAGGGGCGAGGGTGGCTACACCTTC	CASSWDRGEGGYTF
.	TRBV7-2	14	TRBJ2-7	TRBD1	TGTGCCAGCAGCTTGGGGACAGGCACCTACGAGCAGTACTTC	CASSLGTGTYEQYF
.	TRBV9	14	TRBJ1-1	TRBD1	TGTGCCAGCAGCGGGACAGGTGTGAACACTGAAGCTTTCTTT	CASSGTGVNTEAFF
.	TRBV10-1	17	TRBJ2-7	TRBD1	TGCGCCAGCAGTGTATACCGGGACAGGGGCCCTACCGCGGGGCAGTACTTC	CASSVYRDRGPTAGQYF
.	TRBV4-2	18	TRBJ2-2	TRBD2	TGTGCCAGCAGCCAAGATGCCCACGGGGGGGCACGGACCGGGGAGCTGTTTTTT	CASSQDAHGGARTGELFF
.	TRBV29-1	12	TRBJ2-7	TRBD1	TGCAGCGTGGGGACAGGGGATGGCGAGCAGTACTTC	CSVGTGDGEQYF
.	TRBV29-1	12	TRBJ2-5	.	TGCAGCGTTCCGGCAGGGCAGGAGACCCAGTACTTC	CSVPAGQETQYF
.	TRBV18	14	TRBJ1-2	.	TGTGCCAGCTCACCATCAGGGATTAACTATGGCTACACCTTC	CASSPSGINYGYTF
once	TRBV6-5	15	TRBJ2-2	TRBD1	TGTGCCAGCAGATTACAGGGGGCGGACACCGGGGAGCTGTTTTTT	CASRLQGADTGELFF
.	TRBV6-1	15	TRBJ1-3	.	TGTGCCAGCAAGGATTTCCCGACTGTTGGAAACACCATATATTTT	CASKDFPTVGNTIYF
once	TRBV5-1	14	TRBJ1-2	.	TGCGCCAGCAGCCAATACCTGGGCCCATATGGCTACACCTTC	CASSQYLGPYGYTF
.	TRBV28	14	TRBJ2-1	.	TGTGCCAGCATCGCCCCGGTCGCCTACAATGAGCAGTTCTTC	CASIAPVAYNEQFF
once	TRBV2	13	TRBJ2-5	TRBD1	TGTGCCAGCAGTTTACAGGGGTGGGAGACCCAGTACTTC	CASSLQGWETQYF
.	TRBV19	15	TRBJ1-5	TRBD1	TGTGCCAGTAGTATTACAGGGGCCAGCAATCAGCCCCAGCATTTT	CASSITGASNQPQHF
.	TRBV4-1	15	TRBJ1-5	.	TGCGCCAGCAGCCAAGAAGTCGGGGACAATCAGCCCCAGCATTTT	CASSQEVGDNQPQHF
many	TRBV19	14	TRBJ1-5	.	TGTGCCAGTAGTATTGCCGGTAACAATCAGCCCCAGCATTTT	CASSIAGNNQPQHF
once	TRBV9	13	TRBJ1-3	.	TGTGCCAGCAGCCCCTCCTCTGGAAACACCATATATTTT	CASSPSSGNTIYF
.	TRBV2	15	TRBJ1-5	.	TGTGCCAGCACCACTCAAGGAGGAACGAATCAGCCCCAGCATTTT	CASTTQGGTNQPQHF
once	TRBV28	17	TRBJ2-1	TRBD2	TGTGCCAGCAGCCCAAACCCTCGACTAGCGTCTTCCAATGAGCAGTTCTTC	CASSPNPRLASSNEQFF
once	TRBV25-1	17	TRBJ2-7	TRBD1	TGTGCCAGCACTTACTCGCTTCCAGGGGGCAGAGAGGACGAGCAGTACTTC	CASTYSLPGGREDEQYF
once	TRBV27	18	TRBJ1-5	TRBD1	TGTGCCAGCAGCACATATAAGGGGCCGGAGACAGGGTCTCAACCCCAGCATTTT	CASSTYKGPETGSQPQHF
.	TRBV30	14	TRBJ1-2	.	TGTGCCTGGAGTGTATACCCAGGGGATAATGGCTACACCTTC	CAWSVYPGDNGYTF
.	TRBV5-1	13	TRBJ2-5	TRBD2	TGCGCCAGCAGCTTTGTCGGGGGGGAGACCCAGTACTTC	CASSFVGGETQYF
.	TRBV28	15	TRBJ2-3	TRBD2	TGTGCCAGCAGTTTTGCACTAGCGGGCGCAGATACGCAGTATTTT	CASSFALAGADTQYF